The clone carrying this TCR beta chain was recorded many times. This entry is derived from a study of T cells in Graves' hyperthyroidism and ophthalmopathy. Researchers took RNA transcripts and amplified the TCR beta CDR3 regions from them. During a first-round RT-PCR of the TCR CDR3, the HTBI primer set was used. TCRdb analysed the multiplex PCR reads with MiXCR anew, one entry per CDR3 protein. The profile shows fewer than 800,000 distinct CDR3 sequences, about a sixth of them singletons. Trimming cost V 3 bases and J 6 bases, with 12 bases left between them. CDR3 size: 14 residues. Germline loops: CDR1 GTSNPN, CDR2 SVGIG (reference sequence). The study enrolled patients aged 18 to 65 with newly diagnosed hyperthyroidism of under 2 months' duration. Patients with uncontrolled infections, other autoimmune diseases, pregnancy or lactation were excluded.

Specimen: blood. The gene calls are TRBV30 and TRBJ1-6; TRBD1 might be the D (5 bases). This clonotype was sampled from a man younger than 35 with Graves' hyperthyroidism. Here the CDR3 reads CAWRQVPLNSPLHF. Written as DNA, the CDR3 is TGTGCCTGGAGACAGGTTCCGCTTAATTCACCCCTCCACTTT.